Each of the 3 T cell receptor beta chains below was sequenced from the same sample in a study of blood T cell repertoires in COVID-19 (dated by TCRdb to about 2020). The library came from the immunoSEQ multiplex PCR assay. The immuneACCESS repertoire file appears here via TCRdb, limited to in-frame rearrangements. These files lack a portion of the clones; in checked studies, under half of the deficit traces to unresolved V genes, and the cause of the others is not known. A total of approximately 58,000 clones appear in this sample, about 84% of them only once. The top ten hold approximately 4.5% of the sample. Sequenced input: peripheral blood. The origin of the receptors is a man in his forties with active COVID-19.

The genes are TRBV5-1 and TRBJ2-1; no reliable D call. Germline assignment: CDR1 SGHRS and CDR2 YFSETQ. CDR3 length: 15 residues. V was clipped by 2 bases and J by 5 bases, with 14 bases between them. CDR3 sequence: CASSLNSPRDNEQFF. The CDR3 bases are TGCGCCAGCAGCTTAAACAGTCCGAGAGACAATGAGCAGTTCTTC.

This rearrangement joins TRBV2 to TRBJ1-2; D might be TRBD1 (5 bases). Trimming took off 6 bases at V and 1 base at J, with 18 bases between the two ends. Germline V gives CDR1 SNHLY, CDR2 FYNNEI. The CDR3 loop spans 16 amino acids. The chain's CDR3 is CASSVDHDRGNYGYTF. The CDR3 coding sequence is TGTGCCAGCAGCGTCGATCATGATAGGGGTAACTATGGCTACACCTTC.

The chain is built from TRBV4-1 and TRBJ2-5; 8 bases match TRBD1. The CDR3 loop spans 20 amino acids. V lost 0 bases to trimming and J lost 5 bases; unmatched junction nucleotides: 20. The germline V gene has CDR1 MGHRA and CDR2 YSYEKL. The CDR3 loop reads CASSQDRGQAHYAPRETQYF. The DNA of the CDR3 is TGCGCCAGCAGCCAAGATCGGGGACAGGCACACTATGCCCCTCGGGAGACCCAGTACTTC.